The present TCR beta chain was sequenced within a study of blood T cell repertoires in COVID-19. Enrollees, roughly 18 to 89 years old, lived in 20 to 25 US areas. TCRdb keeps only in-frame clones here, not all; method: immunoSEQ multiplex PCR. In the table there are about 350,000 clones, around nine tenths of which are singletons. Sample: PBMCs or T cells enriched from blood (not recorded which). The TCR sequence derives from a woman younger than 45 who had been exposed to COVID-19.

The CDR3 reads CASSYQTPGPYEQYF. In DNA, the CDR3 is TGTGCCAGCAGTTACCAGACACCAGGCCCCTACGAGCAGTACTTC. The J gene is TRBJ2-7, the V gene TRBV6-5; no definite D call. Deletions cut 2 bases from V and 2 bases from J, with 13 bases between. The CDR3 loop spans 15 amino acids. In germline, CDR1 is MNHEY, CDR2 SVGAGI.